Described below is a single T cell receptor (beta chain) sequence and its context. The CDR3 consists of 13 residues. CDR1 is SGHRS, CDR2 YFSETQ, per germline. V was cut by 3 bases and J by 11 bases, with 17 bases left in between. Per the original data handling: Estimates of nucleated cell counts were drawn from the amplification of reference gene primers. TCRdb's copy holds only in-frame clones and misses some; the assay was immunoSEQ multiplex PCR. V and J calls plus clone size are reproduced from that table; the DNA served to infer D and trimming. Among tens of thousands of clones, over 85% were seen once, and the ten largest hold 7.5% to 9%. This entry comes from a study of blood T cell repertoires in COVID-19. Study-level background: COVID-19 samples from acute and convalescent phases originated in the United States, Italy and Spain. PBMCs, B-cell-depleted T cells, or T cells provided the cDNA or gDNA that made up the material.

The chain employs TRBV5-1 and TRBJ1-1; unclear D gene. This clonotype was obtained from a man between 70 and 80 years old with active or convalescent COVID-19. The sequencing input was peripheral blood. In DNA, the CDR3 is TGCGCCAGCAGCTCCGATTTAGGAGGCACGGCTTTCTTT. Protein product: CASSSDLGGTAFF.